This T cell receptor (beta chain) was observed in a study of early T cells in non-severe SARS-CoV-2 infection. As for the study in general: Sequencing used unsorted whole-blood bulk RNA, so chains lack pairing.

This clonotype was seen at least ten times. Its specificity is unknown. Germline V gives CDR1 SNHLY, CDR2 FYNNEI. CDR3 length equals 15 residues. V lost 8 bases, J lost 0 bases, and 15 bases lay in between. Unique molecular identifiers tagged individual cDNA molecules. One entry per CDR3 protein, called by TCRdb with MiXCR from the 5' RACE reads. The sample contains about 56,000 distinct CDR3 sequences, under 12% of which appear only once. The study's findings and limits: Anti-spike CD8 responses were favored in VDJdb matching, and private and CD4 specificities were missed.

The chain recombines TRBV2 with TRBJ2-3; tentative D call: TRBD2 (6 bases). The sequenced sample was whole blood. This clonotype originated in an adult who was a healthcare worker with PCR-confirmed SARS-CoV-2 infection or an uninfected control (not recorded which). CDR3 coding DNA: TGTGCCAGCTTTCTTAGCGGTCCTAGCACAGATACGCAGTATTTT. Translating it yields CASFLSGPSTDTQYF.